These T cell receptor beta chains were read from a single sample in a study of blood T cell repertoires in COVID-19. Sequenced by immunoSEQ multiplex PCR; TCRdb stores in-frame clones only, minus some. The data show fewer than 75,000 clones, around four fifths seen once. Specimen: peripheral blood. These receptors came from a human donor in a cohort sampled during active COVID-19. Both conserved end residues are part of each CDR3. A D gene is named only where the DNA matches it firmly. Rows may omit the clone size; those that give it use once, few, many or a size class.

>TRBV6-5|TRBJ1-6|TRBD1|once
TGTGCCAGCAGTACAAGACAGGGGAATAATTCACCCCTCCACTTT
CASSTRQGNNSPLHF
>TRBV18|TRBJ1-1|NA|NA
TGTGCCAGCTCCTGGGACACAATGAACACTGAAGCTTTCTTT
CASSWDTMNTEAFF
>TRBV5-8|TRBJ2-5|TRBD2|NA
TGTGCCAGCAGCTACCGAAGCGGGGGCGGTGAGACCCAGTACTTC
CASSYRSGGGETQYF
>TRBV30|TRBJ1-6|TRBD1|NA
TGTGCCTGGACGAAAGACAGGGGTGATTCACCCCTCCACTTT
CAWTKDRGDSPLHF
>TRBV3-1/TRBV3-2|TRBJ2-2|TRBD2|NA
TGTGCCAGCAGCCAAGACCCACTAGCGAACGGGGAGCTGTTTTTT
CASSQDPLANGELFF
>TRBV5-6|TRBJ2-3|NA|NA
TGTGCCAGCAGCAACCGACAGGCGGATACGCAGTATTTT
CASSNRQADTQYF
>TRBV7-9|TRBJ2-7|NA|once
TGTGCCAGCAGCTCCCACTCCTACGAGCAGTACTTC
CASSSHSYEQYF
>TRBV6-1|TRBJ2-7|NA|few
TGTGCCAGCAGTGAATTGAGCTCCTCCTACGAGCAGTACTTC
CASSELSSSYEQYF
>TRBV30|TRBJ1-1|TRBD1|NA
TGTGCCTGGAGTCACGCCGGGACAGGGAACACTGAAGCTTTCTTT
CAWSHAGTGNTEAFF
>TRBV5-4|TRBJ2-3|NA|NA
TGTGCCAGCAGCTTGGGGACAGTCAGCACAGATACGCAGTATTTT
CASSLGTVSTDTQYF
>TRBV7-2|TRBJ2-7|TRBD1|few
TGTGCCAGCAGCCAGGGACAGGGGCCCTACGAGCAGTACTTC
CASSQGQGPYEQYF
>TRBV4-1|TRBJ1-4|TRBD1|once
TGCGCCAGCAGCAAATCGAGACAGGGAGGTTCCGAAAAACTGTTTTTT
CASSKSRQGGSEKLFF
>TRBV27|TRBJ1-4|NA|NA
TGTGCCAGCCGAGCCGGGTGGTCAGATAATGAAAAACTGTTTTTT
CASRAGWSDNEKLFF
>TRBV18|TRBJ2-7|NA|NA
TGTGCCAGTAAGGACGGGGACTACGAGCAGTACTTC
CASKDGDYEQYF
>TRBV11-2|TRBJ1-6|NA|once
TGTGCCAGCAGCTCAACGACGGACTCTAATTCACCCCTCCACTTT
CASSSTTDSNSPLHF
>TRBV2|TRBJ1-5|NA|few
TGTGCCAGCAGTCGACTCAATAGCAATCAGCCCCAGCATTTT
CASSRLNSNQPQHF
>TRBV11-3|TRBJ1-1|TRBD1|NA
TGTGCCAGCAGCCCACCGTGGACAGGAACGTCCGAAGCTTTCTTT
CASSPPWTGTSEAFF
>TRBV12-5|TRBJ2-5|TRBD2|NA
TGTGCTAGTGTTGGGACTAGCGGGAATTTATTTAGAGAGACCCAGTACTTC
CASVGTSGNLFRETQYF
>TRBV7-6|TRBJ1-1|TRBD1|many
TGTGCCAGCAGCTCCCGACAGGGCAGTGAAGCTTTCTTT
CASSSRQGSEAFF
>TRBV5-1|TRBJ2-1|TRBD2|NA
TGCGCCAGCAGCTCAGGTTTCGGGGGGTCCTACAATGAGCAGTTCTTC
CASSSGFGGSYNEQFF
>TRBV9|TRBJ2-7|TRBD2|once
TGTGCCAGCAGCGTGGGGGGGACTCCCCATTACGAGCAGTACTTC
CASSVGGTPHYEQYF
>TRBV3-1/TRBV3-2|TRBJ2-1|TRBD2|NA
TGTGCCAGCAGCCAAGTTCCAGGGGGACTAGCGGGCTCAATCAATGAGCAGTTCTTC
CASSQVPGGLAGSINEQFF
>TRBV28|TRBJ1-3|TRBD1|NA
TGTGCCAGCAGTCCGACAGGGCCAAAAGGAAACACCATATATTTT
CASSPTGPKGNTIYF
>TRBV5-1|TRBJ2-5|TRBD1|NA
TGCGCCAGCAGCTTGGGGGTTTTTCGACAGGGACAAGAGACCCAGTACTTC
CASSLGVFRQGQETQYF
>TRBV4-2|TRBJ1-5|NA|NA
TGTGCCAGCAGCCAAAGTGTCTCCCAGTACAATCAGCCCCAGCATTTT
CASSQSVSQYNQPQHF
>TRBV27|TRBJ2-3|TRBD1|few
TGTGCCAGCAGAAGACAGGGGACCGTTAGCACAGATACGCAGTATTTT
CASRRQGTVSTDTQYF